This entry features one T cell receptor beta chain sequence. The data were taken from a study of shared clonotypes between healthy human individuals. Here immunoSEQ multiplex PCR was the method, and the copy in TCRdb shows in-frame clones only, minus some. The sample shows approximately 1,000,000 clones, approximately 80% of them seen only once. The J segment lost 6 bases and the V segment lost 7 bases, leaving 8 bases of the junction unmatched. CDR3 length equals 13 residues. In germline, CDR1 is MNHNS, CDR2 SASEGT. This sequence was found in a young man in good health. Some clones in this sample may be carry-over from other donors' samples. Sequenced input: memory CD4+ T cells from PBMCs. Indicated subset: CD45RA-negative fraction. This rearrangement joins TRBV6-1 to TRBJ1-2; 7 nucleotides align to TRBD1. The CDR3, as DNA: TGTGCCAGCATTCTTGACAGGGCCAATGGCTACACCTTC. It yields the protein CASILDRANGYTF.